These 28 T cell receptor beta chains share one sample of origin, sequenced in a study of OX40 agonist ivuxolimab in advanced cancers. Using immunoSEQ multiplex PCR, the repertoire was profiled, and TCRdb retains in-frame clones only, with some absent. The data show 70,000 to 80,000 clones, 90% to 95% seen once. The input for sequencing was CD4+ or CD8+ T cells sorted from blood, taken in a trial of the OX40 agonist ivuxolimab. The receptors originated from an adult with an advanced solid tumor such as melanoma, head and neck, liver or kidney cancer.

V is TRBV6-4 and J is TRBJ2-2; D possibly corresponds to TRBD2 (5 bases). The V end was cut by 2 bases, the J end by 3 bases, with 7 bases between. This CDR3 contains 14 residues. Germline CDR1 and CDR2: MRHNA and SNTAGT. CDR3: CASSDGSHTGELFF. The CDR3 nucleotides read TGTGCCAGCAGTGACGGGAGTCACACCGGGGAGCTGTTTTTT.

The CDR3 protein is CAISPGQGPSEQYF. CDR3 coding DNA: TGTGCCATCAGCCCCGGACAGGGTCCCAGCGAGCAGTACTTC. The chain has TRBV10-3 and TRBJ2-7; 8 bases map to TRBD1. CDR1 ENHRY and CDR2 SYGVKD come from the germline V gene. V shed 6 bases, J shed 6 bases, and the junction held 10 bases outside the gene matches. The CDR3 runs 14 residues.

The CDR3 sequence: CASSLSGGAMQDTQYF. The CDR3 DNA reads TGTGCCAGCAGCCTCTCCGGGGGGGCTATGCAAGATACGCAGTATTTT. V is TRBV7-9 and J is TRBJ2-3; 8 nucleotides line up with TRBD2. Trimming at V came to 5 bases and at J to 5 bases, leaving 12 bases not matched to a gene. CDR1 is SEHNR and CDR2 is FQNEAQ in the germline V gene (reference sequence). The CDR3 contains 16 residues.

The V gene is TRBV7-2, the J gene TRBJ2-7; 9 nucleotides match TRBD1. The V gene end was trimmed by 3 bases and the J gene end by 6 bases; junction bases not matched to a gene: 6. CDR1 and CDR2 (germline): SGHTA, FQGNSA. This CDR3 is 14 amino acids long. In nucleotides, the CDR3 is TGTGCCAGCAGCTTCCGGACAGGGGCTGCCGAGCAGTACTTC. Amino acid sequence: CASSFRTGAAEQYF.

V gene TRBV15 combines with J gene TRBJ1-6, with D maybe TRBD1 (6 bases). Per the germline V gene, CDR1 is LNHNV and CDR2 is YYDKDF (reference sequence). V lost 0 bases, J lost 8 bases, and 14 bases lay in between. The CDR3 contains 16 residues. DNA of the CDR3: TGTGCCACCAGCAGAGATCAGGCGGGACAAGATTCACCCCTCCACTTT. It codes for CATSRDQAGQDSPLHF.

V usage is TRBV6-6 and J usage is TRBJ2-1; TRBD1 matches 10 bases. This CDR3 comprises 16 residues. The junction had 7 bases not matched to a gene; V was cut back by 6 bases and J by 2 bases. CDR1 is MNHNY and CDR2 is SVGAGI in the germline V gene (reference sequence). Here the CDR3 reads CASSATGTGAYNEQFF. The CDR3 nucleotides read TGTGCCAGCAGCGCGACCGGGACAGGGGCCTACAATGAGCAGTTCTTC.

The J gene is TRBJ2-1, the V gene TRBV4-1; 9 bases align to TRBD2. In germline, CDR1 is MGHRA, CDR2 YSYEKL. The CDR3 covers 15 residues. Trimming cost V 8 bases and J 10 bases; bases outside gene matches: 15. CDR3 loop: CASSSAGGSRQEQFF. In DNA, the CDR3 is TGCGCCAGCTCTTCAGCGGGAGGTTCCCGCCAGGAGCAGTTCTTC.

This chain joins TRBV5-1 and TRBJ2-7, with D uncertain. The CDR3 sequence is 13 residues long. Trimming removed 5 bases from V and 1 base from J, with 10 bases in between. CDR1 is SGHRS, CDR2 YFSETQ, per germline. The CDR3: CASRQDDSYEQYF. DNA of the CDR3: TGCGCCAGCAGGCAGGACGATTCCTACGAGCAGTACTTC.

The chain is built from TRBV5-1 and TRBJ2-1, with 7 positions matching TRBD1. The J segment lost 2 bases and the V segment lost 4 bases, leaving 6 bases of the junction unmatched. CDR1 is SGHRS and CDR2 is YFSETQ in the germline V gene. CDR3 size: 15 residues. The chain's CDR3 is CASSRGTDTYNEQFF. CDR3 nucleotides: TGCGCCAGCAGCCGAGGGACAGATACCTACAATGAGCAGTTCTTC.

The rearrangement links TRBV7-9 to TRBJ1-2, with 10 bases fitting TRBD1. The CDR3 consists of 14 residues. Trimming removed 4 bases from V and 7 bases from J; junction bases left unmatched: 6. CDR1 is SEHNR, CDR2 FQNEAQ, per germline (reference sequence). The CDR3 sequence is CASSSPRDRGGYTF. The CDR3 coding sequence is TGTGCCAGCAGCTCCCCGAGGGACAGGGGTGGCTACACCTTC.

This chain links TRBV7-3 with TRBJ2-7; possible D gene TRBD2, 6 bases. V gave up 6 bases and J gave up 3 bases, with 15 bases separating them. The germline CDR1 and CDR2 sequences are SGHTA and FQGTGA. CDR3 length: 14 residues. CDR3 sequence (DNA): TGTGCCAGCAGTTTGGAGGGACGAAGCTACGAGCAGTACTTC. This encodes CASSLEGRSYEQYF.

The chain combines TRBV4-3 with TRBJ1-3; 7 bases agree with TRBD1. Trimming at V came to 0 bases and at J to 1 base, leaving 9 bases not matched to a gene. CDR3 size: 18 residues. The germline gives CDR1 LGHNA, CDR2 YSLEER. CDR3 nucleotide sequence: TGCGCCAGCAGCCAAGATCCAGGGACAGCTACTTCTGGAAACACCATATATTTT. As protein: CASSQDPGTATSGNTIYF.

The genes are TRBV5-6 and TRBJ1-1, with 7 bases identical to TRBD1. The germline V gene has CDR1 SGHDT and CDR2 YYEEEE. This CDR3 has 15 residues. Trimming cost V 4 bases and J 1 base; bases outside gene matches: 7. This chain's CDR3 is CASSRKGQPNTEAFF. As DNA, the CDR3 is TGTGCCAGCAGCAGGAAGGGACAGCCGAACACTGAAGCTTTCTTT.

The sample holds one count of this clone. The chain combines TRBV14 with TRBJ2-7; no clear D. The V gene's germline CDR1 is SGHDN and CDR2 FVKESK. Trimming left V 5 bases short and J 2 bases short, with 13 bases between. The length of the CDR3 is 14 residues. The CDR3 sequence is CASSSPLQPYEQYF. CDR3 nucleotide sequence: TGTGCCAGCAGCTCCCCGTTACAGCCCTACGAGCAGTACTTC.

This clone has a single count. CDR3 sequence (DNA): TGTGCCAGCACCCGACGGGTCAGTGGTTCACCCCTCCACTTT. Translation: CASTRRVSGSPLHF. The chain combines TRBV6-6 with TRBJ1-6; no reliable D call. Germline CDR1 and CDR2: MNHNY and SVGAGI (reference sequence). Trimming removed 7 bases from V and 9 bases from J, with 16 bases in between. This CDR3 has 14 residues.

V usage is TRBV9 and J usage is TRBJ1-1, with no clear D. Trimming took 0 bases from V and 3 from J, leaving 15 bases between them. This CDR3 is built from 16 residues. Germline loops: CDR1 SGDLS, CDR2 YYNGEE. The CDR3 protein is CASSVAYDGRDTEAFF. DNA of the CDR3: TGTGCCAGCAGCGTAGCATACGACGGGAGGGACACTGAAGCTTTCTTT.

The J gene is TRBJ1-3, the V gene TRBV13; D gene uncertain. Germline CDR1 is PRHDT and CDR2 is FYEKMQ (reference sequence). The CDR3 is made up of 12 amino acids. For the CDR3, the DNA is TGTTCCATCAGCCCCTCTGGAAACACCATATATTTT. This sequence encodes CSISPSGNTIYF.

Concerning this clone itself: Other DNA sequences in the sample encode the same CDR3. The V and J genes are TRBV11-3 and TRBJ2-3; D unclear. This CDR3 comprises 13 residues. CDR1 is SGHNT and CDR2 is YENEEA in the germline V gene. The V end lost 0 bases, the J end lost 5 bases, and 6 bases lay between the germline ends. CDR3: CASSLDPRDTQYF. The CDR3 DNA is TGTGCCAGCAGCTTAGATCCCAGAGATACGCAGTATTTT.

The genes are TRBV12-5 and TRBJ2-2, with D maybe TRBD1 (5 bases). Germline V CDR1 and CDR2: LGHNT, FRNRAP. This CDR3 is 16 amino acids long. V was clipped by 0 bases and J by 6 bases, with 14 bases between them. The CDR3 region is CASGLVQAGKPGELFF. CDR3 nucleotides: TGTGCTAGTGGTTTGGTACAGGCAGGGAAGCCCGGGGAGCTGTTTTTT.

This clone came up once. The V and J genes are TRBV27 and TRBJ2-5; D is possibly TRBD2 (6 bases). Per the germline V gene, CDR1 is MNHEY and CDR2 is SMNVEV (reference sequence). V lost 4 bases, J lost 5 bases, and 17 bases lay in between. This CDR3 spans 15 amino acids. The CDR3 DNA is TGTGCCAGCAGTTCAATCCCGCTTGGGAGGGAGACCCAGTACTTC. Residues: CASSSIPLGRETQYF.

This chain joins TRBV4-2 and TRBJ1-2, with 7 bases matching TRBD1. The germline gives CDR1 LGHNA, CDR2 YNFKEQ. The CDR3 length is 14 residues. Trimming cost V 0 bases and J 7 bases; bases outside gene matches: 5. The CDR3 DNA reads TGTGCCAGCAGCCAAGATAGGGGACAGCTTGGCTACACCTTC. Protein: CASSQDRGQLGYTF.

The chain has TRBV7-9 and TRBJ2-7; D is ambiguous. V gave up 6 bases and J gave up 0 bases, with 9 bases separating them. Germline-derived CDR1 and CDR2 are SEHNR and FQNEAQ (reference sequence). The CDR3 contains 13 residues. The CDR3 sequence is CASSTGSSYEQYF. CDR3 bases: TGTGCCAGCAGTACCGGTAGCTCCTACGAGCAGTACTTC.

The rearrangement links TRBV6-1 to TRBJ1-5; D uncertain. Germline V gene sequence: CDR1 MNHNS, CDR2 SASEGT. V lost 2 bases to trimming and J lost 0 bases, with 8 bases between them. The CDR3 sequence is 15 residues long. CDR3 amino acids: CASSEWVASNQPQHF. The CDR3 DNA sequence: TGTGCCAGCAGTGAATGGGTGGCTAGCAATCAGCCCCAGCATTTT.

The chain employs TRBV7-9 and TRBJ1-1; the D gene is possibly TRBD1 (6 bases). The germline V gene encodes CDR1 SEHNR and CDR2 FQNEAQ (reference sequence). This CDR3 has 14 residues. The CDR3 reads CVGGDISLNTEAFF. The CDR3, as DNA: TGTGTCGGAGGGGACATCAGTTTGAACACTGAAGCTTTCTTT.

This clone was found a few times. The chain joins TRBV6-5 to TRBJ2-1, with 9 bases aligning to TRBD1. The ends lost 6 bases at V and 9 bases at J; junction bases unmatched: 12. The CDR3 is 15 residues long. Germline CDR1 reads MNHEY; CDR2 reads SVGAGI. Here the CDR3 reads CASSITGGALGEQFF. CDR3 bases: TGTGCCAGCAGCATAACAGGGGGCGCGTTAGGTGAGCAGTTCTTC.

The genes are TRBV9 and TRBJ2-3; D perhaps matches TRBD2 (6 bases). Trimming shortened V by 3 bases and J by 4 bases, and 15 bases separated the two germline ends. The CDR3 runs to 15 residues. CDR1 SGDLS and CDR2 YYNGEE come from the germline V gene. The CDR3 here is CASSAWGSGSDTQYF. CDR3 sequence (DNA): TGTGCCAGCAGCGCGTGGGGTAGCGGCTCAGATACGCAGTATTTT.

The chain joins TRBV25-1 to TRBJ1-1, with D possibly matching TRBD1 (6 bases). Trimming took 6 bases from V and 9 from J, leaving 17 bases between them. CDR3 length: 13 residues. In germline, CDR1 is MGHDK, CDR2 SYGVNS. Here the CDR3 reads CASRERGAGKAFF. CDR3 nucleotide sequence: TGTGCCAGCAGAGAACGGGGGGCCGGGAAAGCTTTCTTT. Combining the CDR3 with reference TRBV25-1 and TRBJ1-1 gives the whole variable domain EADIYQTPRYLVIGTGKKITLECSQTMGHDKMYWYQQDPGMELHLIHYSYGVNSTEKGDLSSESTVSRIRTEHFPLTLESARPSHTSQYLCASRERGAGKAFFGQGTRLTVV.

The V and J genes are TRBV5-4 and TRBJ1-2; no definite D call. V lost 0 bases and J lost 4, with 10 bases in between. This CDR3 is 14 amino acids long. Germline V gene lookup returns CDR1 SGHNT and CDR2 YYREEE (reference sequence). The CDR3 DNA reads as TGTGCCAGCAGCTTGGTAGGTTCAGCCTATGGCTACACCTTC. Protein sequence: CASSLVGSAYGYTF. Filled out from reference TRBV5-4 and TRBJ1-2, the complete variable domain reads ETGVTQSPTHLIKTRGQQVTLRCSSQSGHNTVSWYQQALGQGPQFIFQYYREEENGRGNFPPRFSGLQFPNYSSELNVNALELDDSALYLCASSLVGSAYGYTFGSGTRLTVV.